Listed below are T cell receptor beta chains from one sample, sequenced in a study of blood T cell repertoires in COVID-19. Method: immunoSEQ multiplex PCR; TCRdb's copy keeps in-frame clones and lacks some. The data contain over 200,000 clones, around 90% of them singletons. Sample: PBMCs or T cells enriched from blood (not recorded which). These receptors were collected from a young man with acute COVID-19. Each CDR3 is given with its conserved first and last residue.

j_call: TRBJ2-1
v_call: TRBV7-3
cdr3_aa: CASSLSPQGTGRNNEQFF

j_call: TRBJ2-1
v_call: TRBV5-1
cdr3_aa: CASSLDGTVYNEQFF

j_call: TRBJ2-7
v_call: TRBV30
cdr3_aa: CAWSIPGQGASQQYF

j_call: TRBJ2-1
v_call: TRBV6-4
cdr3_aa: CASSEVSGRYEQFF

j_call: TRBJ2-3
v_call: TRBV3-1/TRBV3-2
cdr3_aa: CASSQGLDSQLGHF

j_call: TRBJ2-3
v_call: TRBV9
cdr3_aa: CASSRGLAGGVDTQYF

j_call: TRBJ2-5
v_call: TRBV7-9
cdr3_aa: CASSPEGASGLQETQYF

j_call: TRBJ2-5
v_call: TRBV3-1/TRBV3-2
cdr3_aa: CASSWGLAVHEGTQYF

j_call: TRBJ2-5
v_call: TRBV5-4
cdr3_aa: CASSLGQGALGAQYF

j_call: TRBJ1-2
v_call: TRBV19
cdr3_aa: CATLEGYGYTF

j_call: TRBJ2-3
v_call: TRBV16
cdr3_aa: CASSLSFHRVQGASTDTQYF

j_call: TRBJ2-7
v_call: TRBV12-3/TRBV12-4
cdr3_aa: CASSHTSYEQYF

j_call: TRBJ1-2
v_call: TRBV27
cdr3_aa: CASSLSGPPVGYGYTF

j_call: TRBJ2-7
v_call: TRBV27
cdr3_aa: CASSATGIYEQYF

j_call: TRBJ2-1
v_call: TRBV10-2
cdr3_aa: CASSVGLATYNEQFF

j_call: TRBJ2-7
v_call: TRBV28
cdr3_aa: CATGGEPYEQYF

j_call: TRBJ2-2
v_call: TRBV24-1
cdr3_aa: CATSDRDSYTGELFF

j_call: TRBJ1-6
v_call: TRBV2
cdr3_aa: CASRPGRNNSPLHF

j_call: TRBJ2-7
v_call: TRBV11-3
cdr3_aa: CASRVTGGAYEQYF

j_call: TRBJ2-3
v_call: TRBV11-3
cdr3_aa: CASSPNRGQEDTQYF

j_call: TRBJ1-2
v_call: TRBV18
cdr3_aa: CASSRAGGGNGYTF

j_call: TRBJ2-3
v_call: TRBV15
cdr3_aa: CATSRTTGLGFDTQYF

j_call: TRBJ2-1
v_call: TRBV5-1
cdr3_aa: CASSPRVGEDEQFF

j_call: TRBJ2-7
v_call: TRBV29-1
cdr3_aa: CSVIGQGKYEQYF

j_call: TRBJ2-1
v_call: TRBV28
cdr3_aa: CASSLLRQSSSYNEQFF

j_call: TRBJ1-5
v_call: TRBV7-8
cdr3_aa: CASSLAIRGLHQPQHF

j_call: TRBJ1-1
v_call: TRBV7-3
cdr3_aa: CASSLTGQGITEAFF

j_call: TRBJ1-2
v_call: TRBV11-2
cdr3_aa: CASSLGREGNNYGYTF

j_call: TRBJ1-4
v_call: TRBV30
cdr3_aa: CAWKGAFEGTNEKLFF

j_call: TRBJ2-7
v_call: TRBV6-5
cdr3_aa: CASSSYRDTAYEQYF

j_call: TRBJ2-7
v_call: TRBV11-2
cdr3_aa: CASSPLAGGEQYF

j_call: TRBJ1-1
v_call: TRBV28
cdr3_aa: CASSFTVNTEAFF

j_call: TRBJ2-7
v_call: TRBV7-9
cdr3_aa: CASSPQGGTGAYEQYF

j_call: TRBJ1-1
v_call: TRBV28
cdr3_aa: CASSSHRDVNTEAFF

j_call: TRBJ2-1
v_call: TRBV7-6
cdr3_aa: CASSPTSGSFNEQFF

j_call: TRBJ2-7
v_call: TRBV9
cdr3_aa: CASSDSGTGGGEQYF

j_call: TRBJ2-7
v_call: TRBV28
cdr3_aa: CASSTGTTPGEQYF

j_call: TRBJ1-2
v_call: TRBV5-1
cdr3_aa: CASSSSLSGGYTF

j_call: TRBJ1-2
v_call: TRBV28
cdr3_aa: CASSLGGLVNDYGYTF

j_call: TRBJ1-2
v_call: TRBV30
cdr3_aa: CAWSSTGSWGYTF

j_call: TRBJ2-7
v_call: TRBV7-2
cdr3_aa: CASSFAGADEQYF

j_call: TRBJ2-2
v_call: TRBV3-1/TRBV3-2
cdr3_aa: CASRENWFRQGADTGELFF

j_call: TRBJ2-3
v_call: TRBV4-1
cdr3_aa: CASSQVKREKTDTQYF

j_call: TRBJ1-1
v_call: TRBV19
cdr3_aa: CASSMNRENTEAFF

j_call: TRBJ2-7
v_call: TRBV14
cdr3_aa: CASSWSGTPYEQYF

j_call: TRBJ2-4
v_call: TRBV29-1
cdr3_aa: CSALTDRLNIQYF

j_call: TRBJ1-4
v_call: TRBV6-6
cdr3_aa: CASSPSGTPLGRNEKLFF

j_call: TRBJ2-1
v_call: TRBV2
cdr3_aa: CASSLDTNAGYNEQFF

j_call: TRBJ2-1
v_call: TRBV2
cdr3_aa: CASSELAGGSYNEQFF

j_call: TRBJ2-1
v_call: TRBV7-3
cdr3_aa: CASSSLGWGDNEQFF

j_call: TRBJ1-1
v_call: TRBV28
cdr3_aa: CASSLTGVWTEAFF

j_call: TRBJ1-1
v_call: TRBV18
cdr3_aa: CASGENRGNTEAFF

j_call: TRBJ2-2
v_call: TRBV29-1
cdr3_aa: CSVGKSGQGIGELFF